A selection of T cell receptor beta chains follows, all from one sample in a study of cytomegalovirus exposure and HLA in healthy donors. TCRdb's table, derived via immunoSEQ multiplex PCR, lists solely in-frame clones and lacks some. In the table there are roughly 69,000 clones, roughly two thirds of which are singletons. Input material: PBMCs. These receptors all come from a man in his fifties or sixties in good health and CMV-seronegative. Each CDR3 is given with its conserved first and last residue. Fields, in order: CDR3 protein, CDR3 DNA, D gene, J gene, clone size, V gene. A D gene is named only where the DNA matches it firmly. Size values are once, few and many counts, or a class for expanded clones, and some rows have none.

CDR3aa: CATLGGPHEQYF
CDR3nt: TGCGCCACCTTGGGGGGGCCCCACGAGCAGTACTTC
d_gene: -
j_gene: TRBJ2-7
abundance: -
v_gene: TRBV10-2

CDR3aa: CASTGLAAPYEQYF
CDR3nt: TGTGCCAGTACGGGACTAGCGGCCCCCTACGAGCAGTACTTC
d_gene: TRBD2
j_gene: TRBJ2-7
abundance: once
v_gene: TRBV19

CDR3aa: CASSLAGGASHYEQYF
CDR3nt: TGCGCCAGCAGCTTAGCGGGCGGGGCCAGCCACTACGAGCAGTACTTC
d_gene: -
j_gene: TRBJ2-7
abundance: -
v_gene: TRBV5-1

CDR3aa: CACQRGGAGGSPLHF
CDR3nt: TGTGCCTGCCAACGTGGGGGGGCCGGCGGTTCACCCCTCCACTTT
d_gene: -
j_gene: TRBJ1-6
abundance: -
v_gene: TRBV30

CDR3aa: CASGTGFGEQYF
CDR3nt: TGTGCCAGTGGTACGGGATTCGGAGAGCAGTACTTC
d_gene: -
j_gene: TRBJ2-7
abundance: once
v_gene: TRBV19

CDR3aa: CASSLGQGTNTEAFF
CDR3nt: TGCGCCAGCAGCTTAGGGCAGGGAACGAACACTGAAGCTTTCTTT
d_gene: -
j_gene: TRBJ1-1
abundance: -
v_gene: TRBV5-1

CDR3aa: CASSPEGAASREEQYF
CDR3nt: TGCGCCAGCAGCCCGGAGGGGGCAGCCAGTCGTGAGGAGCAGTACTTC
d_gene: -
j_gene: TRBJ2-7
abundance: -
v_gene: TRBV5-1

CDR3aa: CASSGTNRGNEQFF
CDR3nt: TGCGCCAGCAGCGGGACAAACAGGGGCAATGAGCAGTTCTTC
d_gene: TRBD1
j_gene: TRBJ2-1
abundance: -
v_gene: TRBV5-1

CDR3aa: CASSLGTGWAEAFF
CDR3nt: TGTGCCAGTAGTCTCGGGACAGGGTGGGCTGAAGCTTTCTTT
d_gene: TRBD1
j_gene: TRBJ1-1
abundance: -
v_gene: TRBV19

CDR3aa: CASRGQGALFF
CDR3nt: TGTGCCAGCAGGGGACAGGGGGCCCTGTTTTTT
d_gene: TRBD1
j_gene: TRBJ2-2
abundance: -
v_gene: TRBV9

CDR3aa: CASSTDRANTGELFF
CDR3nt: TGCGCCAGCAGTACCGACAGGGCGAACACCGGGGAGCTGTTTTTT
d_gene: TRBD1
j_gene: TRBJ2-2
abundance: few
v_gene: TRBV5-1